This passage covers 8 T cell receptor beta chains from one sample sequenced in a study of T-cell memory formation after mild COVID-19. TCRdb passed the 5' RACE reads through MiXCR, listing each CDR3 protein once. This table has 50,000 or so distinct CDR3 sequences, 25% to 30% appearing once. Sequencing was performed on PBMCs or a T cell subset sorted from them (not recorded which). Every receptor here comes from a man between 18 and 29 years old who had mild COVID-19 (a few samples of this study predate the infection). Cell type and time point are not known.

The CDR3 protein is CASSVDYEQYF. In DNA form, the CDR3 reads TGTGCCAGCAGCGTGGACTACGAGCAGTACTTC. V is TRBV9 and J is TRBJ2-7; no clear D. CDR3 length: 11 residues. CDR1 is SGDLS and CDR2 is YYNGEE in the germline V gene. V shed 2 bases and J shed 3 bases, with 3 bases lying between them.

This clonotype turned up a few times. J is TRBJ2-1 and V is TRBV7-9; D unclear. The CDR3 is 15 residues long. Germline lookup yields CDR1 SEHNR and CDR2 FQNEAQ (reference sequence). The V end was cut by 6 bases, the J end by 0 bases, with 12 bases between. The CDR3 reads CASRDFQSSYNEQFF. The CDR3 DNA reads TGTGCCAGCAGAGACTTCCAGAGCTCCTACAATGAGCAGTTCTTC.

This clonotype was recorded a few times. V usage is TRBV5-5 and J usage is TRBJ2-7; D is possibly TRBD1 (6 bases). The CDR3 runs to 15 residues. Germline lookup yields CDR1 SGHKS and CDR2 YYEKEE (reference sequence). V dropped 6 bases and J dropped 0 bases, with 16 bases sitting between them. DNA of the CDR3: TGTGCCAGCACCCTAGGACAGTTCAGCTCCTACGAGCAGTACGTC. It encodes CASTLGQFSSYEQYV.

This clonotype was picked up a small number of times. The chain carries TRBV12-3 or TRBV12-4 and TRBJ2-7, with 7 bases identical to TRBD1. The CDR3 loop spans 13 amino acids. The junction had 9 bases not matched to a gene; V was cut back by 7 bases and J by 6 bases. Here the CDR3 reads CASKRAGGAEQYF. The CDR3, as DNA: TGTGCCAGCAAAAGGGCAGGGGGAGCCGAGCAGTACTTC.

This clonotype was seen only a few times. The J gene is TRBJ2-7, the V gene TRBV12-3 or TRBV12-4; the D gene is possibly TRBD2 (7 bases). This CDR3 comprises 14 residues. The V end was cut by 3 bases, the J end by 7 bases, with 16 bases between. The CDR3 loop reads CASSFPGGAGEQYF. CDR3 sequence (DNA): TGTGCCAGCAGTTTTCCGGGGGGCGCGGGGGAGCAGTACTTC.

The DNA of the CDR3 is TGTGCCAGCAGAAGGGCGAATGGGGACGAGCAGTACTTC. It codes for CASRRANGDEQYF. This chain links TRBV6-2 or TRBV6-3 with TRBJ2-7; D gene uncertain. Trimming removed 6 bases at V and 5 bases at J, with 14 bases between. There are 13 residues in the CDR3. Per germline, CDR1 MNHEY and CDR2 SVGEGT.

This clonotype was seen more than once but under ten times. V usage is TRBV4-2 and J usage is TRBJ2-3; possibly TRBD1 for D (6 bases). The V and J ends lost 3 bases and 4 bases respectively, with 14 bases between them. This CDR3 contains 15 residues. Germline V gives CDR1 LGHNA, CDR2 YNFKEQ. In nucleotides, the CDR3 is TGTGCCAGCAGCCAGGAGACAGGTCCCCCAGATACGCAGTATTTT. Residues: CASSQETGPPDTQYF.

In DNA, the CDR3 is TGTGCCAGCACGATGGAACAGCCGAACACTGAAGCTTTCTTT. Amino acid sequence: CASTMEQPNTEAFF. The genes are TRBV7-9 and TRBJ1-1; D is ambiguous. The CDR3 sequence is 14 residues long. V was shortened by 7 bases and J by 1 base, with 13 bases between the two germline ends. Germline CDR1 and CDR2: SEHNR and FQNEAQ (reference sequence).